What follows describes a single TCR beta chain. CDR1 is SGHRS, CDR2 YFSETQ, per germline. This CDR3 is 14 amino acids long. J lost 4 bases, V lost 4 bases, and 3 bases had no gene match. TCRdb's copy holds only in-frame clones and misses some; the assay was immunoSEQ multiplex PCR. The sample holds 100,000 to 150,000 clones, around 90% seen once. The data were obtained in a study of control samples from healthy donors and cancer patients. Sequencing was done on a sample of blood. This receptor was obtained from a man younger than 35 in good health. V is TRBV5-1 and J is TRBJ1-4; 8 bases line up with TRBD1. As DNA, the CDR3 is TGCGCCAGCAGCCCGGGACAGGTTAATGAAAAACTGTTTTTT. It encodes CASSPGQVNEKLFF.